This T cell receptor beta chain emerged from a study of blood T cell repertoires in COVID-19. Study in general: Acute and convalescent COVID-19 samples came from the United States, Italy and Spain. Sample material is recorded as cDNA or gDNA derived from T cells, B-cell-depleted T cells, or PBMCs.

V gave up 2 bases and J gave up 6 bases; unmatched junction bases: 6. The CDR3 loop spans 14 amino acids. Per germline, CDR1 MNHNY and CDR2 SVGAGI (reference sequence). Original data processing: Nucleated cell number was recorded as an estimate derived from reference gene primer amplification. Repertoires were generated with immunoSEQ multiplex PCR, while TCRdb's copy carries only in-frame clones and drops some. The D gene and trimming were derived from the DNA, and the V and J assignments and clone size from that table. The top ten clones hold 3.9% of a sample with 91,000 or so clones, around nine tenths of them seen once.

The J gene is TRBJ1-2, the V gene TRBV6-6; 7 bases line up with TRBD1. The TCR was taken from a woman aged 45-60 years in a cohort sampled during active COVID-19. The sample was peripheral blood. The CDR3, as DNA: TGTGCCAGCAGTTACGGCAGGGGGTTTGATGGCTACACCTTC. Amino acid sequence: CASSYGRGFDGYTF.